The rows below give T cell receptor beta chains drawn from one sample of a study of blood T cell repertoires in COVID-19. Clones were sequenced by immunoSEQ multiplex PCR, and TCRdb holds only the in-frame ones, with some missing. The data show some 30,000 clones, 70% to 85% seen once. Sequencing used peripheral blood. These receptor sequences come from a human donor in a cohort sampled during active COVID-19. CDR3s include the opening cysteine and the closing phenylalanine or tryptophan. A D gene is named only where the DNA matches it firmly. The size of a clone is reported for some rows only, either as once, few or many, or as a class for expanded clones.

d_call	v_call	j_call	clone_size	cdr3_nt	cdr3_aa
.	TRBV27	TRBJ2-3	.	TGTGCCAGCAGTTGGGGCGGTGGGGCAGATACGCAGTATTTT	CASSWGGGADTQYF
.	TRBV12-3/TRBV12-4	TRBJ1-1	.	TGTGCCAGCAGCAACAGGGACACTGAAGCTTTCTTT	CASSNRDTEAFF
TRBD1	TRBV10-3	TRBJ1-5	.	TGTGCCATCAGTGAGTCTGGGACAGGCAATCAGCCCCAGCATTTT	CAISESGTGNQPQHF
.	TRBV5-5	TRBJ1-6	.	TGTGCCAGCAGCCTCGAGAGGGCAAATTCACCCCTCCACTTT	CASSLERANSPLHF
.	TRBV5-8	TRBJ2-7	few	TGTGCCAGCAGCTTGCCAGGGGACCGGAGTGAGCAGTACTTC	CASSLPGDRSEQYF
TRBD1	TRBV30	TRBJ1-2	.	TGTGCCTGGAGAATACCCAGGGGGCGTCTTGGCTATGGCTACACCTTC	CAWRIPRGRLGYGYTF
.	TRBV11-2	TRBJ1-1	.	TGTGCCAGCAGCTCGCAGGGCCTAGTGAACACTGAAGCTTTCTTT	CASSSQGLVNTEAFF
TRBD1	TRBV7-2	TRBJ1-4	few	TGTGCCAGCAGCATGGGGACAGATACTAATGAAAAACTGTTTTTT	CASSMGTDTNEKLFF
.	TRBV10-2	TRBJ2-7	.	TGCGCCAGCAGTGAGGTAGGGGCCCCGTACGAGCAGTACTTC	CASSEVGAPYEQYF
.	TRBV4-1	TRBJ2-7	.	TGCGCCAGCAGCCACCCCGGGGGACAGTTGCCCTACGAGCAGTACTTC	CASSHPGGQLPYEQYF
.	TRBV19	TRBJ2-5	.	TGTGCCACAAGGGGGACCCAAGAGACCCAGTACTTC	CATRGTQETQYF
TRBD1	TRBV15	TRBJ2-1	.	TGTGCCACCAGCAGAGGGTCAGGGGGAGTTTACAATGAGCAGTTCTTC	CATSRGSGGVYNEQFF
.	TRBV3-1/TRBV3-2	TRBJ1-1	.	TGTGCCAGCAGCCAAGGGTTGTCACGGGGGGGCGAGGACACTGAAGCTTTCTTT	CASSQGLSRGGEDTEAFF
TRBD1	TRBV7-6	TRBJ2-1	.	TGTGCCAGCAGCTTAGGACAGGGGGGCCTCAATGAGCAGTTCTTC	CASSLGQGGLNEQFF
.	TRBV19	TRBJ2-7	.	TGTGCCAGTAGCCCAGTGCGGACAGATCCCGCCGAGCAGTACTTC	CASSPVRTDPAEQYF
TRBD1	TRBV18	TRBJ2-4	.	TGTGCCAGCTCACCCAACTCAGGACAGGGTCCCAAAAACATTCAGTACTTC	CASSPNSGQGPKNIQYF
TRBD1	TRBV7-3	TRBJ2-7	.	TGTGCCAGCAGCTTATCGCGTCCCTTACTAAGACAGGGTGCAGGTAGTACCTACGAGCAGTACTTC	CASSLSRPLLRQGAGSTYEQYF
.	TRBV5-5	TRBJ2-5	.	TGTGCCAGCAGCGCATCCACAGGGACCGAGACCCAGTACTTC	CASSASTGTETQYF
TRBD1	TRBV19	TRBJ1-3	once	TGTGCCAGTCGACAGGGCTCTGGAAACACCATATATTTT	CASRQGSGNTIYF
.	TRBV7-2	TRBJ2-3	.	TGTGCCAGCAGCTCCTTGCGGCAAACAGGTCTGAGCTCGCATACGCAGTATTTT	CASSSLRQTGLSSHTQYF
TRBD2	TRBV10-3	TRBJ2-3	.	TGTGCCATCAGCCCAGGGACTAGCGGCAGCACAGATACGCAGTATTTT	CAISPGTSGSTDTQYF
TRBD2	TRBV5-1	TRBJ2-3	once	TGCGCCACCCAGCGGGGGGGGTCCACAGATACGCAGTATTTT	CATQRGGSTDTQYF
.	TRBV7-2	TRBJ2-7	.	TGTGCCAGCAGCTTATCATCGGGGGACGAGCAGTACTTC	CASSLSSGDEQYF
.	TRBV7-2	TRBJ2-7	.	TGTGCCAGCAGCTTAGGAGGGTACTCCTACGAGCAGTACTTC	CASSLGGYSYEQYF
.	TRBV15	TRBJ2-7	once	TGTGCCACCAGCAGGGGTACAGGCTACGAGCAGTACTTC	CATSRGTGYEQYF
TRBD1	TRBV5-1	TRBJ1-2	few	TGCGCCAGCAGCTGGGGACGACAGGGGTTGTACACCTTC	CASSWGRQGLYTF
.	TRBV10-3	TRBJ2-1	.	TGTGCCATCAGTCCCGGGACTTTTAGCTCCTACAATGAGCAGTTCTTC	CAISPGTFSSYNEQFF
.	TRBV30	TRBJ2-2	.	TGTGCCTGGACCAGGGAGGCCGGGGAGCTGTTTTTT	CAWTREAGELFF
.	TRBV6-2/TRBV6-3	TRBJ2-7	few	TGTGCCAGCAGTTACCTCTTCGAGCAGTACTTC	CASSYLFEQYF
.	TRBV3-1/TRBV3-2	TRBJ2-3	.	TGTGCCAGCAGCCAAGTGGGCGATACGCAGTATTTT	CASSQVGDTQYF
.	TRBV12-5	TRBJ1-3	.	TGTGCTAGTGGTTTGGTACTACAGGAAAATGGAAACACCATATATTTT	CASGLVLQENGNTIYF
TRBD2	TRBV5-1	TRBJ2-7	.	TGCGCCAGCAGAACCATTGGACTAGCGGGGCCCTACGAGCAGTACTTC	CASRTIGLAGPYEQYF
.	TRBV11-2	TRBJ2-7	.	TGTGCCAGCAGCTTAGAGGCCATTGTCACCTACGAGCAGTACTTC	CASSLEAIVTYEQYF
TRBD1	TRBV12-3/TRBV12-4	TRBJ2-3	.	TGTGCTGAACAGGGGCCACACACAGATACGCAGTATTTT	CAEQGPHTDTQYF
.	TRBV7-9	TRBJ2-7	many	TGTGCCAGCACCCTTATGCAGGATGCGTACGAGCAGTACTTC	CASTLMQDAYEQYF
.	TRBV19	TRBJ1-1	few	TGTGCCAGTAAATGGTCAGGCCTGAACACTGAAGCTTTCTTT	CASKWSGLNTEAFF
.	TRBV11-2	TRBJ1-1	.	TGTGCCAGCAGCTCCGACAGGAACACTGAAGCTTTCTTT	CASSSDRNTEAFF
.	TRBV30	TRBJ1-4	.	TGTGCCGTGGACGCGGGAGGTGAAAAACTGTTTTTT	CAVDAGGEKLFF
TRBD1	TRBV14	TRBJ1-4	.	TGTGCCAGCAGCCAAGGGTGGACAGGGCCGATGGGAAAACTGTTTTTT	CASSQGWTGPMGKLFF
.	TRBV7-8	TRBJ1-1	few	TGTGCCAGCAGCTTAGACTATACTGAAGCTTTCTTT	CASSLDYTEAFF
.	TRBV19	TRBJ2-7	once	TGTGCCAGTAGTATGGGCCAGGTTCTCTCCTACGAGCAGTACTTC	CASSMGQVLSYEQYF
.	TRBV3-1/TRBV3-2	TRBJ1-4	.	TGTGCCAGCAGGCGGGGAGGCAGCTCCGAAAAACTGTTTTTT	CASRRGGSSEKLFF